The sample holds many counts of the clone carrying this TCR beta chain. The target antigen is unknown. This entry comes from a study of T cells in Graves' hyperthyroidism and ophthalmopathy. The study, taken as a whole, reports: Blood also contained most expanded thyroid clonotypes above 0.001.

TCR beta CDR3 regions were amplified from RNA. TCR CDR3 regions were first amplified by RT-PCR with HTBI primers. TCRdb re-derived calls from the multiplex PCR reads in MiXCR, one entry per CDR3 protein. The sample consists of 250,000 to 300,000 distinct CDR3 sequences, roughly 15% of them appearing once. Not enrolled were patients with uncontrolled infection, other autoimmune disease, pregnancy or lactation. The blood sample dates from first hyperthyroidism diagnosis, preceding any ophthalmopathy symptoms. Germline V gene sequence: CDR1 MNHNS, CDR2 SASEGT. This CDR3 is built from 14 residues. Trimming removed 8 bases at V and 1 base at J, with 12 bases between.

The source is a woman aged 50 to 65 with Graves' hyperthyroidism that later progressed to Graves' ophthalmopathy. Sequenced sample: blood. The chain has TRBV6-1 and TRBJ1-3; no firm D call. Here the CDR3 reads CASGGLGSGNTIYF. CDR3 coding DNA: TGTGCCAGCGGAGGATTAGGTTCTGGAAACACCATATATTTT.